The following is a T cell receptor beta chain sequence with its context. The antigen is unknown. 60 Vbeta and 13 Jbeta primers were used in PCR. Method: immunoSEQ multiplex PCR; TCRdb's copy keeps in-frame clones and lacks some. The repertoire holds approximately 150,000 clones, more than 60% seen once, with approximately 6.5% in the top ten. The entry originates in a study of cytomegalovirus exposure and HLA in healthy donors. General study points: TRBV6-2, TRBV6-3 and some other V segments were excluded as indistinguishable. Roughly even sequencing depth across donors was the assumption behind the presence/absence analyses.

V was pared by 3 bases and J by 2 bases, with 6 bases of the junction left unmatched. The CDR3 runs 16 residues. In germline, CDR1 is LNHDA, CDR2 SQIVND (reference sequence). This sequence originates from a woman aged 60-75 years in good health and CMV-seronegative. The specimen sequenced was PBMCs. The chain has TRBV19 and TRBJ1-2; 10 bases match TRBD1. This CDR3 reads CASSITPGQGNYGYTF. The DNA for the CDR3 is TGTGCCAGTAGTATTACCCCGGGACAGGGGAACTATGGCTACACCTTC.